One TCR beta chain is described in this entry. The V and J ends lost 0 bases and 4 bases respectively, with 15 bases between them. Germline CDR1 reads KGHSH; CDR2 reads LQKENI. This CDR3 has 16 residues. Grouping used clinical history reported by participants in a survey and questionnaire. This record comes from a study of blood T cell repertoires in COVID-19. At the level of the study: T cells, B-cell-depleted T cells, or PBMCs supplied cDNA or gDNA.

This table comes from immunoSEQ multiplex PCR, and its TCRdb copy is limited to in-frame clones, with some not included. Of around 250,000 clones listed, about nine tenths are singletons. The V gene is TRBV18, the J gene TRBJ1-2; perhaps TRBD1 as D (6 bases). The sample was PBMCs or T cells enriched from blood (not recorded which). The TCR sequence derives from a human donor in a cohort exposed to, infected with or recovered from COVID-19 (not recorded which). The donor label of this sample is uncertain. CDR3 coding DNA: TGTGCCAGCTCACCACCGGCGGGGGGCGGCTTCTATGGCTACACCTTC. Protein: CASSPPAGGGFYGYTF.